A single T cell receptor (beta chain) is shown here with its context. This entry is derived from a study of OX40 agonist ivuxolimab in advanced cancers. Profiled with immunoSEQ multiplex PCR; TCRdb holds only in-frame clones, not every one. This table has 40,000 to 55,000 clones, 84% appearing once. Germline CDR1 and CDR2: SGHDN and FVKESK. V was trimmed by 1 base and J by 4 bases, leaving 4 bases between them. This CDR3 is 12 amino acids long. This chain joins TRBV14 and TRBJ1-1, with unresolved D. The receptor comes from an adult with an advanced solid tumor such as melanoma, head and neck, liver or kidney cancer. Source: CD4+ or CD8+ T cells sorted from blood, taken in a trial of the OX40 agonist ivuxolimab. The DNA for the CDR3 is TGTGCCAGCAGCCAAGGTTCCACTGAAGCTTTCTTT. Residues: CASSQGSTEAFF.